Shown below are 26 T cell receptor beta chains from a single sample sequenced in a study of PD-1 blockade in mismatch repair-deficient tumors. This table comes from immunoSEQ multiplex PCR, and its TCRdb copy is limited to in-frame clones, with some not included. The sample has 40,000 or so clones; about 76% are singletons. The sample was peripheral blood, taken 4 weeks after starting pembrolizumab. The origin of the receptors is an adult with mismatch repair-deficient cancer.

The V and J genes are TRBV7-9 and TRBJ1-4; D ambiguous. The CDR3 consists of 15 residues. Trimming removed 3 bases from V and 7 bases from J, with 15 bases in between. Per germline, CDR1 SEHNR and CDR2 FQNEAQ (reference sequence). Here the CDR3 reads CASSFRGKESEKLFF. In nucleotides, the CDR3 is TGTGCCAGCAGCTTCCGAGGGAAAGAGAGTGAAAAACTGTTTTTT. The variable domain in full, completed from reference TRBV7-9 and TRBJ1-4, reads DTGVSQNPRHKITKRGQNVTFRCDPISEHNRLYWYRQTLGQGPEFLTYFQNEAQLEKSRLLSDRFSAERPKGSFSTLEIQRTEQGDSAMYLCASSFRGKESEKLFFGSGTQLSVL.

This CDR3 is CASSESGSGANVLTF. In DNA form, the CDR3 reads TGTGCCAGCAGTGAGTCGGGGTCTGGGGCCAACGTCCTGACTTTC. The rearrangement joins TRBV6-1 to TRBJ2-6, with D perhaps TRBD2 (5 bases). The CDR3 loop spans 15 amino acids. V was shortened by 3 bases and J by 1 base, with 7 bases between the two germline ends. Germline lookup yields CDR1 MNHNS and CDR2 SASEGT.

This clone was seen only once. The chain links TRBV27 to TRBJ2-7; perhaps TRBD2 as D (6 bases). V lost 6 bases and J lost 3, with 12 bases in between. Germline CDR1 is MNHEY and CDR2 is SMNVEV (reference sequence). The CDR3 covers 13 residues. This chain's CDR3 is CASSQGLIYEQYF. CDR3 bases: TGTGCCAGCAGCCAGGGACTGATCTACGAGCAGTACTTC.

The table lists this clone with a few counts. The J gene is TRBJ1-3, the V gene TRBV5-4; the D is unclear. Trimming took 1 base from V and 2 from J, leaving 1 base between them. The germline CDR1 and CDR2 sequences are SGHNT and YYREEE (reference sequence). The CDR3 contains 12 residues. For the CDR3, the DNA is TGTGCCAGCAGCTTGCCTGGAAACACCATATATTTT. It is translated as CASSLPGNTIYF.

The genes are TRBV25-1 and TRBJ2-7, with 9 bases fitting TRBD1. Germline V gives CDR1 MGHDK, CDR2 SYGVNS. The CDR3 runs 15 residues. V lost 5 bases, J lost 5 bases, and 10 bases stayed unmatched. CDR3 sequence (DNA): TGTGCCAGCAGTCCAGGCGACAGGGGGTACGACGAGCAGTACTTC. Encoded protein: CASSPGDRGYDEQYF.

The CDR3 DNA follows: TGTGCCAGTAGTTCCAGGACGGCCACCCCCTCCTACGAGCAGTACTTC. Protein: CASSSRTATPSYEQYF. This chain links TRBV19 with TRBJ2-7; D unclear. The CDR3 runs to 16 residues. In germline, CDR1 is LNHDA, CDR2 SQIVND (reference sequence). Between the trimmed V and J ends, which lost 5 bases and 0 bases, there was a span of 17 bases.

The chain is built from TRBV7-9 and TRBJ1-2, with no clear D. The CDR3 length is 12 residues. Per the germline V gene, CDR1 is SEHNR and CDR2 is FQNEAQ (reference sequence). The V gene lost 3 bases and the J gene lost 3 bases, with 5 bases spanning the gap. The CDR3 protein is CASSFGDYGYTF. CDR3 DNA sequence: TGTGCCAGCAGCTTCGGGGACTATGGCTACACCTTC. The variable domain in full, completed from reference TRBV7-9 and TRBJ1-2, reads DTGVSQNPRHKITKRGQNVTFRCDPISEHNRLYWYRQTLGQGPEFLTYFQNEAQLEKSRLLSDRFSAERPKGSFSTLEIQRTEQGDSAMYLCASSFGDYGYTFGSGTRLTVV.

In this sample, this clone turned up a few times. The CDR3 here is CASAMGTSANNEQFF. CDR3 sequence (DNA): TGTGCCAGCGCCATGGGGACTAGCGCTAACAATGAGCAGTTCTTC. This chain connects TRBV6-4 to TRBJ2-1, with TRBD2 matching 10 bases. This CDR3 has 15 amino acids. J gave up 5 bases and V 8 bases, and 9 bases lay outside the gene matches. Germline V gene sequence: CDR1 MRHNA, CDR2 SNTAGT.

This clone was detected only a few times. The chain employs TRBV6-4 and TRBJ2-3, with 9 bases identical to TRBD2. The V gene's germline CDR1 is MRHNA and CDR2 SNTAGT. The CDR3 sequence is 16 residues long. V lost 2 bases and J lost 2; bases outside the gene matches: 5. CDR3: CASSDHAGGPTDTQYF. The CDR3 nucleotides are TGTGCCAGCAGTGACCACGCGGGAGGGCCCACAGATACGCAGTATTTT.

In its sample, this clone was seen a few times. The CDR3 here is CASHRLWGGYEQYF. The CDR3 region has the DNA TGTGCCAGCCACCGACTATGGGGGGGATACGAGCAGTACTTC. This chain uses TRBV5-6 with TRBJ2-7, with 7 bases that match TRBD2. J gave up 4 bases and V 7 bases, and 11 bases lay outside the gene matches. CDR3 length: 14 residues. Germline V CDR1 and CDR2: SGHDT, YYEEEE.

The chain recombines TRBV19 with TRBJ2-7, with D perhaps matching TRBD1 or TRBD2 (6 bases each). This CDR3 is built from 16 residues. Deletions cut 7 bases from V and 4 bases from J, with 23 bases between. CDR1 is LNHDA and CDR2 is SQIVND in the germline V gene (reference sequence). The CDR3 DNA reads TGTGCCAGTAAAGAAGTTTGGGGGGCAGAAAAATACGAGCAGTACTTC. It is translated as CASKEVWGAEKYEQYF.

The rearrangement uses TRBV7-8 and TRBJ2-7; 7 nucleotides align to TRBD2. V was pared by 1 base and J by 2 bases, with 5 bases of the junction left unmatched. The CDR3 is 15 residues long. CDR1 is SGHVS, CDR2 FQNEAQ, per germline. The CDR3 reads CASSLEREVPYEQYF. CDR3 nucleotide sequence: TGTGCCAGCAGCTTAGAACGGGAGGTTCCCTACGAGCAGTACTTC.

The chain employs TRBV23-1 and TRBJ1-4; D remains unclear. TRBV23-1 is marked as an open reading frame, function uncertain. The germline V and J ends were trimmed by 4 bases and 0 bases, with 15 bases remaining between them. The CDR3 length is 17 residues. The CDR3 DNA sequence: TGCGCCAGCAGTCCCTATCTAGGAAGGGCAACTAATGAAAAACTGTTTTTT. Its translation: CASSPYLGRATNEKLFF.

The rearrangement uses TRBV5-4 and TRBJ1-2, with 7 bases that match TRBD1. Germline CDR1 reads SGHNT; CDR2 reads YYREEE (reference sequence). V was clipped by 2 bases and J by 2 bases; unmatched bases: 3. The CDR3 loop spans 14 amino acids. The CDR3 spells CASSFGQENYGYTF. CDR3 sequence (DNA): TGTGCCAGCAGCTTTGGACAGGAGAACTATGGCTACACCTTC.

The chain combines TRBV19 with TRBJ2-1; 9 nucleotides align to TRBD2. The CDR3 is 18 residues long. V trimming: 2 bases; J trimming: 6 bases; junction bases outside the gene matches: 14. Germline values: CDR1 LNHDA, CDR2 SQIVND (reference sequence). CDR3 bases: TGTGCCAGTAGTATACCACCGACCATAGCGGGAGATCGCAATGAGCAGTTCTTC. Its translation: CASSIPPTIAGDRNEQFF.

The gene calls are TRBV29-1 and TRBJ1-1; D call uncertain. V lost 0 bases and J 1 base, leaving 12 bases between the germline ends. CDR1 is SQVTM and CDR2 is ANQGSEA in the germline V gene. The CDR3 is 15 residues long. CDR3 amino acids: CSVEEEGIWNTEAFF. The CDR3 DNA is TGCAGCGTTGAAGAGGAGGGAATCTGGAACACTGAAGCTTTCTTT. Together with reference TRBV29-1 and TRBJ1-1, the CDR3 gives the full variable domain: SAVISQKPSRDICQRGTSLTIQCQVDSQVTMMFWYRQQPGQSLTLIATANQGSEATYESGFVIDKFPISRPNLTFSTLTVSNMSPEDSSIYLCSVEEEGIWNTEAFFGQGTRLTVV.

V and J are TRBV6-4 and TRBJ2-3; 10 bases match TRBD2. The trim removed 9 bases at V and 3 bases at J, leaving 0 bases unmatched. Per germline, CDR1 MRHNA and CDR2 SNTAGT. This CDR3 is 12 amino acids long. In DNA form, the CDR3 reads TGTGCCAGGACTAGCGGGACAGATACGCAGTATTTT. Its protein product is CARTSGTDTQYF.

CDR3 residues: CASSYRPSWGQETQYF. DNA of the CDR3: TGTGCCAGCAGTTATCGGCCCTCCTGGGGGCAAGAGACCCAGTACTTC. The chain links TRBV6-5 to TRBJ2-5; D may match TRBD1 or TRBD2 (5 bases each). V dropped 3 bases and J dropped 2 bases, with 16 bases sitting between them. Germline CDR1 is MNHEY and CDR2 is SVGAGI. The CDR3 spans 16 residues.

V usage is TRBV28 and J usage is TRBJ2-2; 11 bases are a match to TRBD2. The CDR3 is 17 amino acids. V lost 5 bases to trimming and J lost 4 bases; unmatched junction nucleotides: 9. Germline CDR1 is MDHEN and CDR2 is SYDVKM. The CDR3: CASSTALGLAGTGELFF. The CDR3 DNA sequence: TGTGCCAGCAGTACCGCCCTAGGACTAGCGGGCACCGGGGAGCTGTTTTTT.

The V gene is TRBV6-6, the J gene TRBJ2-7; 11 positions agree with TRBD1. This CDR3 has 15 amino acids. The ends lost 0 bases at V and 3 bases at J; junction bases unmatched: 1. Germline loops: CDR1 MNHNY, CDR2 SVGAGI (reference sequence). CDR3 DNA sequence: TGTGCCAGCAGTTACTCCGGGACAGGGGGCTACGAGCAGTACTTC. Translating gives CASSYSGTGGYEQYF.

This rearrangement joins TRBV4-3 to TRBJ2-7, with D maybe TRBD1 (6 bases). The CDR3 covers 15 residues. Germline-derived CDR1 and CDR2 are LGHNA and YSLEER. Deletions cut 0 bases from V and 4 bases from J, with 13 bases between. The CDR3 region has the DNA TGCGCCAGCAGCCAAGAACAGGGAGAGGGATACGAGCAGTACTTC. This gives the protein CASSQEQGEGYEQYF.

The chain is built from TRBV29-1 and TRBJ2-3, with 12 bases lining up with TRBD2. The V segment lost 8 bases and the J segment 7 bases; nucleotides outside the gene matches: 10. The CDR3 length is 14 residues. CDR1 and CDR2 from the germline V gene are SQVTM and ANQGSEA. The CDR3 spells CSLRLAGAPHTQYF. The CDR3 DNA follows: TGCAGCCTACGACTAGCGGGAGCCCCACATACGCAGTATTTT.

V usage is TRBV7-9 and J usage is TRBJ2-1, with TRBD2 matching over 8 bases. Germline V gene data show CDR1 as SEHNR and CDR2 as FQNEAQ (reference sequence). The CDR3 extends over 18 amino acids. The junction had 17 bases not matched to a gene; V was cut back by 4 bases and J by 6 bases. The DNA of the CDR3 is TGTGCCAGCAGCTCTTTCCTCCAAGCGGGAGTAAAGGGCAATGAGCAGTTCTTC. The encoded protein is CASSSFLQAGVKGNEQFF.

The chain links TRBV5-1 to TRBJ2-7; perhaps TRBD2 as D (6 bases). This CDR3 region has 15 residues. V lost 0 bases and J lost 2, with 12 bases in between. The germline V gene encodes CDR1 SGHRS and CDR2 YFSETQ. DNA for the CDR3: TGCGCCAGCAGCTTGGGCCACAGCGGGCCCTACGAGCAGTACTTC. This codes for CASSLGHSGPYEQYF.

The J gene is TRBJ2-7, the V gene TRBV5-6; 7 bases agree with TRBD2. This CDR3 has 16 amino acids. J was trimmed by 2 bases and V by 4 bases; bases with no gene match: 12. Germline CDR1 is SGHDT and CDR2 is YYEEEE. CDR3 DNA sequence: TGTGCCAGCAGCCCCCCAGGTCTAGCGGAAACCTACGAGCAGTACTTC. The encoded protein is CASSPPGLAETYEQYF. Filled out from reference TRBV5-6 and TRBJ2-7, the complete variable domain reads DAGVTQSPTHLIKTRGQQVTLRCSPKSGHDTVSWYQQALGQGPQFIFQYYEEEERQRGNFPDRFSGHQFPNYSSELNVNALLLGDSALYLCASSPPGLAETYEQYFGPGTRLTVT.

The chain couples TRBV7-3 to TRBJ2-1; TRBD2 matches 14 bases. From germline, CDR1 is SGHTA and CDR2 FQGTGA. The CDR3 has 15 amino acids. V gave up 0 bases and J gave up 10 bases; unmatched junction bases: 2. The CDR3 sequence: CASSLTGLAGGEQFF. The CDR3 DNA is TGTGCCAGCAGCTTAACCGGACTAGCGGGAGGCGAGCAGTTCTTC.